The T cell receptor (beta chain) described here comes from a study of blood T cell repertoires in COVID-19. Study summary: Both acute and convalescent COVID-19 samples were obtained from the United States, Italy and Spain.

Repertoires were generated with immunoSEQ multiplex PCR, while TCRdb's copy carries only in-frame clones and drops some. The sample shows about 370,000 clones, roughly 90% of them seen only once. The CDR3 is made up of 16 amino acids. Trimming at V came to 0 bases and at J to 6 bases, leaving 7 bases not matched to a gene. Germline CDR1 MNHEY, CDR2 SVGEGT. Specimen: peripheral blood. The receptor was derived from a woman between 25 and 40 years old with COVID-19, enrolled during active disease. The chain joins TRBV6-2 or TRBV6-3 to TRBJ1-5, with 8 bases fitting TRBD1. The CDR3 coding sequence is TGTGCCAGCAGTTACTCGAGCAGGGGGCAAGGTCAGCCCCAGCATTTT. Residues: CASSYSSRGQGQPQHF.